Listed below are T cell receptor beta chains from one sample, sequenced in a study of identical twins. MiXCR was run by TCRdb on the 5' RACE reads, yielding one entry per CDR3 protein. The sample carries around 650,000 distinct CDR3 sequences, about 7.6% recorded once. The same sample was also used in a study of yellow fever vaccine responses in identical twins.

The sequenced material came from PBMCs. These receptors originate from a woman between 18 and 29 years old in good health. Both conserved end residues are part of each CDR3. The order of the fields is D gene, J gene, V gene, CDR3 protein. The D gene is left open where the match is weak.

D gene: -; J gene: TRBJ2-2; V gene: TRBV7-3; CDR3 protein: CASSIRGNTGELFF
D gene: -; J gene: TRBJ2-1; V gene: TRBV4-1; CDR3 protein: CASSQEVTREQFF
D gene: TRBD2; J gene: TRBJ2-2; V gene: TRBV12-3/TRBV12-4; CDR3 protein: CASRRGGAGYNGELFF
D gene: -; J gene: TRBJ1-2; V gene: TRBV24-1; CDR3 protein: CATSAITYPYGYTF
D gene: TRBD2; J gene: TRBJ2-5; V gene: TRBV25-1; CDR3 protein: CASSDPPRGGPYLQETQYF
D gene: -; J gene: TRBJ2-5; V gene: TRBV2; CDR3 protein: CASNYDGTGQETQYF
D gene: -; J gene: TRBJ2-5; V gene: TRBV5-1; CDR3 protein: CASSLVRGRETQYF
D gene: -; J gene: TRBJ2-5; V gene: TRBV19; CDR3 protein: CASSRPGRGVETQYF
D gene: TRBD2; J gene: TRBJ2-1; V gene: TRBV7-2; CDR3 protein: CASSLAVGLAPDHNEQFF
D gene: -; J gene: TRBJ1-5; V gene: TRBV19; CDR3 protein: CASNVGGGSQPQHF
D gene: -; J gene: TRBJ2-3; V gene: TRBV6-1; CDR3 protein: CASSDRQVSSTDTQYF
D gene: -; J gene: TRBJ2-5; V gene: TRBV27; CDR3 protein: CASSLSRVSETQYF
D gene: -; J gene: TRBJ2-3; V gene: TRBV3-1; CDR3 protein: CASSQVTASSTDTQYF
D gene: TRBD1; J gene: TRBJ2-7; V gene: TRBV28; CDR3 protein: CASSLAGGLREQYF
D gene: TRBD2; J gene: TRBJ2-2; V gene: TRBV20-1; CDR3 protein: CSATPGTRVSGELFF
D gene: -; J gene: TRBJ1-5; V gene: TRBV3-1; CDR3 protein: CASSQGRNNQPQHF
D gene: -; J gene: TRBJ2-7; V gene: TRBV11-2; CDR3 protein: CASSHTPYEQYF
D gene: -; J gene: TRBJ1-1; V gene: TRBV5-1; CDR3 protein: CASSLAQTNTEAFF
D gene: TRBD1; J gene: TRBJ2-7; V gene: TRBV5-1; CDR3 protein: CASSFQGQGTYEQYF
D gene: -; J gene: TRBJ2-1; V gene: TRBV7-2; CDR3 protein: CASSLLPTDEQFF
D gene: TRBD1; J gene: TRBJ1-1; V gene: TRBV3-1; CDR3 protein: CASSPRDRENTEAFF
D gene: TRBD1; J gene: TRBJ2-5; V gene: TRBV6-1; CDR3 protein: CASSGRQGLGQETQYF
D gene: -; J gene: TRBJ1-1; V gene: TRBV7-3; CDR3 protein: CASGVGGNTEAFF
D gene: -; J gene: TRBJ1-2; V gene: TRBV29-1; CDR3 protein: CSVGTDYYGYTF
D gene: -; J gene: TRBJ2-1; V gene: TRBV5-1; CDR3 protein: CASSLALLNSYNEQFF
D gene: -; J gene: TRBJ2-1; V gene: TRBV20-1; CDR3 protein: CSALPLGGNEQFF
D gene: -; J gene: TRBJ2-3; V gene: TRBV6-1; CDR3 protein: CASQGDLGGLTDTQYF
D gene: TRBD2; J gene: TRBJ2-3; V gene: TRBV27; CDR3 protein: CASSFASGVGDTQYF
D gene: -; J gene: TRBJ2-3; V gene: TRBV5-5; CDR3 protein: CASSFWTDTDTQYF
D gene: -; J gene: TRBJ1-2; V gene: TRBV4-1; CDR3 protein: CASSQYDSYGYTF
D gene: -; J gene: TRBJ1-2; V gene: TRBV12-3/TRBV12-4; CDR3 protein: CASTLSGYRGYTF
D gene: -; J gene: TRBJ2-2; V gene: TRBV29-1; CDR3 protein: CSVHQLGNTGELFF
D gene: -; J gene: TRBJ1-6; V gene: TRBV9; CDR3 protein: CASSVGDSLGANNSPLHF
D gene: TRBD2; J gene: TRBJ2-1; V gene: TRBV18; CDR3 protein: CASSRTGTSGGASNEQFF
D gene: TRBD1; J gene: TRBJ1-2; V gene: TRBV4-1; CDR3 protein: CASSQERGHGYTF
D gene: TRBD2; J gene: TRBJ2-2; V gene: TRBV29-1; CDR3 protein: CSVKTSLNTGELFF
D gene: -; J gene: TRBJ2-1; V gene: TRBV29-1; CDR3 protein: CSVEKAGLTYNEQFF
D gene: TRBD2; J gene: TRBJ2-1; V gene: TRBV4-1; CDR3 protein: CASSQAGLAGGNGRENEQFF
D gene: TRBD1; J gene: TRBJ1-4; V gene: TRBV28; CDR3 protein: CASSRPGQGLTELFF
D gene: TRBD2; J gene: TRBJ2-5; V gene: TRBV5-4; CDR3 protein: CASSLEAGVQETQYF
D gene: TRBD2; J gene: TRBJ2-2; V gene: TRBV25-1; CDR3 protein: CASSKSGTSGYTGELFF
D gene: TRBD1; J gene: TRBJ2-3; V gene: TRBV3-1; CDR3 protein: CASSFRTGIPDTQYF
D gene: TRBD2; J gene: TRBJ2-4; V gene: TRBV7-2; CDR3 protein: CASSRASGLRGIQYF
D gene: -; J gene: TRBJ2-1; V gene: TRBV12-3/TRBV12-4; CDR3 protein: CASSLGPIRDEQFF
D gene: TRBD2; J gene: TRBJ2-5; V gene: TRBV11-2; CDR3 protein: CASRHSGEGETQYF
D gene: -; J gene: TRBJ2-7; V gene: TRBV12-3/TRBV12-4; CDR3 protein: CASSTGRNYEQYF
D gene: -; J gene: TRBJ1-1; V gene: TRBV5-1; CDR3 protein: CASSSTASQAEAFF
D gene: -; J gene: TRBJ1-5; V gene: TRBV6-6; CDR3 protein: CASNQGNQPQHF
D gene: TRBD1; J gene: TRBJ1-1; V gene: TRBV5-1; CDR3 protein: CASQSQPTGRVTEAFF
D gene: -; J gene: TRBJ2-5; V gene: TRBV20-1; CDR3 protein: CSAFWLAPETQYF
D gene: -; J gene: TRBJ2-5; V gene: TRBV29-1; CDR3 protein: CSVELGFPQETQYF
D gene: TRBD1; J gene: TRBJ2-3; V gene: TRBV2; CDR3 protein: CASSVLKQGPGTDTQYF
D gene: -; J gene: TRBJ2-1; V gene: TRBV5-1; CDR3 protein: CASSLGLLLGFNEQFF
D gene: -; J gene: TRBJ1-1; V gene: TRBV12-3/TRBV12-4; CDR3 protein: CASRGYTNTEAFF
D gene: -; J gene: TRBJ1-4; V gene: TRBV2; CDR3 protein: CASSQQSGGSQEKLFF
D gene: -; J gene: TRBJ2-3; V gene: TRBV5-1; CDR3 protein: CASSQNPADTQYF